This T cell receptor (beta chain) was retrieved from a study of cytomegalovirus exposure and HLA in healthy donors. Likely unrecorded immune exposures existed in these nominally healthy donors. Findings and limits, study-wide: Cytomegalovirus-associated status was assigned to 150 to 200 TCR beta chains. A later analysis reportedly identified an Asian-associated ancestry cluster as carrying fewer N-insertions than the approximately 670-donor mean.

Notes on this clone: The antigen remains unidentified.

In the PCR, 60 Vbeta and 13 Jbeta primers were used. Sequencing used immunoSEQ multiplex PCR; TCRdb keeps in-frame clones, though not all of them. Found here are around 93,000 clones, approximately 68% of them singletons; the top ten hold over 5%. Germline V gene lookup returns CDR1 SGHTA and CDR2 FQGNSA. V lost 0 bases to trimming and J lost 8 bases, with 13 bases between them. This CDR3 spans 14 amino acids. The source material was PBMCs. The V gene is TRBV7-2, the J gene TRBJ1-2, with D possibly TRBD1 on 5 matching bases. This receptor was obtained from a boy aged 5 to 17 in good health and CMV-seropositive. The CDR3 DNA follows: TGTGCCAGCAGCTTAGCGGGCAGGGTCTACGGCTACACCTTC. It encodes CASSLAGRVYGYTF. Variable domain in full (rest from reference TRBV7-2 and TRBJ1-2): GAGVSQSPSNKVTEKGKDVELRCDPISGHTALYWYRQSLGQGLEFLIYFQGNSAPDKSGLPSDRFSAERTGGSVSTLTIQRTQQEDSAVYLCASSLAGRVYGYTFGSGTRLTVV.